This TCR beta chain was identified in a study of cytomegalovirus exposure and HLA in healthy donors. Study findings and constraints: Researchers reportedly found TCR beta sequences accurately predicted most subjects' HLA-A and HLA-B alleles. Presence/absence analyses took donor sequencing depth as roughly uniform. Researchers counted around 180 TCR beta chains as cytomegalovirus-associated. Immune exposure information comprised only CMV serostatus.

The PCR contained 60 Vbeta and 13 Jbeta primers. Method: immunoSEQ multiplex PCR; TCRdb's copy keeps in-frame clones and lacks some. The sample lists approximately 130,000 clones; more than 60% were seen once. Points on this clone: Its target is not known.

The sample was PBMCs. The sequence was collected from a man between 25 and 39 years old in good health and CMV-seronegative.

The CDR3 DNA reads TGTGCCAGCAGCGGGCAACTAGGGACTAGCGTTTCGGATACGCAGTATTTT. This encodes CASSGQLGTSVSDTQYF. The chain recombines TRBV5-4 with TRBJ2-3; 10 bases are shared with TRBD2. There are 17 residues in the CDR3. The V gene's germline CDR1 is SGHNT and CDR2 YYREEE (reference sequence). V shed 4 bases and J 6 bases; nucleotides not matched to a gene: 14.